This T cell receptor beta chain was found in a study of naive and memory T cell subsets. Whole-study results and caveats: Clonotypes are single alpha or beta chains, not paired receptors. Naive and memory subsets had different power law exponents for TCR abundance. Possibly reflecting memory cells re-expressing CD45RA, a few larger clonotypes occurred in naive repertoires, especially CD8. Expression changes during T cell differentiation may affect RNA-based TCR counts.

The beta constant-region primer was an equimolar mix of two oligonucleotides covering TRBC1 and TRBC2. The ligated cDNA underwent four PCR rounds using SP2 and nested alpha and beta constant-region primers. One entry per CDR3 protein, called by TCRdb with MiXCR from the UMI-ligation and nested PCR reads. The sample lists 140,000 to 150,000 distinct CDR3 sequences; about 20% were seen once. The CDR3 spans 9 residues. Between the trimmed V and J ends, which lost 5 bases and 10 bases, there was a span of 9 bases. The germline V gene has CDR1 DFQATT and CDR2 SNEGSKA (reference sequence). This clonotype has at least ten counts. The antigen is unknown.

The sequence came from a human donor in good health. This chain joins TRBV20-1 and TRBJ2-7; no definite D call. The sample comprised naive CD4+ T cells from blood. In DNA form, the CDR3 reads TGCAGTGCTCCCGTTATTCAGTACTTC. This translates into CSAPVIQYF.